These 23 T cell receptor beta chains share one sample of origin, sequenced in a study of T cell responses to AZD1222 COVID-19 vaccine. Method: immunoSEQ multiplex PCR; TCRdb's copy keeps in-frame clones and lacks some. The sample lists around 200,000 clones; over 90% were seen once. The sequencing here drew on peripheral blood, taken on day 0 of AZD1222 vaccination. These receptors all stem from an adult in good health.

The V gene is TRBV7-9, the J gene TRBJ1-6; D not certain. The CDR3 loop spans 16 amino acids. The V end lost 3 bases, the J end lost 8 bases, and 17 bases lay between the germline ends. Per germline, CDR1 SEHNR and CDR2 FQNEAQ (reference sequence). DNA for the CDR3: TGTGCCAGCAGCTTGGGCGTAAAAGGTGACCATTCACCCCTCCACTTT. Its protein product is CASSLGVKGDHSPLHF.

V is TRBV7-6 and J is TRBJ1-1, with 10 bases aligning to TRBD1. J gave up 5 bases and V 1 base, and 1 base lay outside the gene matches. CDR1 is SGHVS, CDR2 FNYEAQ, per germline. The CDR3 length is 14 residues. As DNA, the CDR3 is TGTGCCAGCAGCTTAGTGGGACAGGGGACTGAAGCTTTCTTT. It is translated as CASSLVGQGTEAFF.

This chain joins TRBV25-1 and TRBJ1-2; TRBD1 might be the D (5 bases). V was pared by 7 bases and J by 2 bases, with 11 bases between. The CDR3 totals 13 residues. Germline V CDR1 and CDR2: MGHDK, SYGVNS. The chain's CDR3 is CASKPEGNYGYTF. CDR3 bases: TGTGCCAGCAAGCCGGAGGGGAACTATGGCTACACCTTC.

The chain uses TRBV5-4 and TRBJ2-2; TRBD1 matches at 7 bases. This CDR3 contains 15 residues. J lost 5 bases, V lost 6 bases, and 10 bases had no gene match. Germline V lookup: CDR1 SGHNT, CDR2 YYREEE (reference sequence). The DNA for the CDR3 is TGTGCCAGCACCTTCGGACAGGTGGGGACCGGGGAGCTGTTTTTT. It encodes CASTFGQVGTGELFF.

This chain links TRBV14 with TRBJ1-2; D gene unclear. CDR1 is SGHDN, CDR2 FVKESK, per germline. The V and J ends lost 4 bases and 10 bases respectively, with 1 base between them. This CDR3 is 8 amino acids long. CDR3 nucleotide sequence: TGTGCCAGCAGCCCCTACACCTTC. This translates into CASSPYTF. The full variable domain, with the rest looked up from reference TRBV14 and TRBJ1-2, is EAGVTQFPSHSVIEKGQTVTLRCDPISGHDNLYWYRRVMGKEIKFLLHFVKESKQDESGMPNNRFLAERTGGTYSTLKVQPAELEDSGVYFCASSPYTFGSGTRLTVV.

This chain connects TRBV4-1 to TRBJ1-5; D perhaps matches TRBD1 (5 bases). Deletions cut 1 base from V and 1 base from J, with 14 bases between. CDR1 is MGHRA and CDR2 is YSYEKL in the germline V gene. This CDR3 is built from 17 residues. The CDR3 DNA is TGCGCCAGCAGCCAAGGGGGGGGTTGGAAAAGCAATCAGCCCCAGCATTTT. It codes for CASSQGGGWKSNQPQHF.

This rearrangement joins TRBV9 to TRBJ1-2, with TRBD1 matching over 8 bases. CDR1 is SGDLS, CDR2 YYNGEE, per germline. There are 16 residues in the CDR3. V shed 0 bases and J 6 bases; nucleotides not matched to a gene: 10. The CDR3: CASSVATGQGYDGYTF. CDR3 nucleotide sequence: TGTGCCAGCAGCGTAGCTACTGGACAGGGCTACGATGGCTACACCTTC.

CDR3 region: CASSLVRGRRAFF. The CDR3 DNA reads TGTGCCAGCAGTTTGGTACGGGGGCGGAGAGCTTTCTTT. The chain uses TRBV12-3 or TRBV12-4 and TRBJ1-1; maybe TRBD1 (6 bases). CDR3 length: 13 residues. V was cut by 3 bases and J by 10 bases, with 15 bases left in between.

This sequence joins TRBV6-5 and TRBJ2-3; D perhaps matches TRBD1 (6 bases). The CDR3 is 12 residues long. Looked up from germline, CDR1 is MNHEY and CDR2 is SVGAGI. Trimming took off 10 bases at V and 0 bases at J, with 8 bases between the two ends. The CDR3 DNA sequence: TGTGCCACGACAGGTAGCACAGATACGCAGTATTTT. This sequence encodes CATTGSTDTQYF.

This clone was counted once. The V gene is TRBV5-1, the J gene TRBJ2-7, with 7 bases identical to TRBD1. J was trimmed by 0 bases and V by 4 bases; bases with no gene match: 19. Germline CDR1 SGHRS, CDR2 YFSETQ. The CDR3 runs to 19 residues. CDR3 sequence (DNA): TGCGCCAGCAGCCGGTTTATGACAGGGTTGAGCGGACTCTCCTACGAGCAGTACTTC. Translated: CASSRFMTGLSGLSYEQYF.

The chain links TRBV12-5 to TRBJ2-7; 12 nucleotides agree with TRBD2. The CDR3 consists of 15 residues. V dropped 5 bases and J dropped 3; count of bases not matched to a gene: 5. Germline CDR1 LGHNT, CDR2 FRNRAP. CDR3 protein: CASGRRLAGDYEQYF. CDR3 in DNA: TGTGCTAGTGGTCGGCGACTAGCGGGAGACTACGAGCAGTACTTC.

The rearrangement links TRBV29-1 to TRBJ2-7, with 10 bases aligning to TRBD1. CDR1 is SQVTM, CDR2 ANQGSEA, per germline. The CDR3 is made up of 16 amino acids. Trimming at V came to 0 bases and at J to 4 bases, leaving 9 bases not matched to a gene. CDR3 bases: TGCAGCGTTGAAGATTATTCCGGGACAGGGGAATACGAGCAGTACTTC. Translation gives CSVEDYSGTGEYEQYF.

A note on this clone: The same CDR3 arises from other DNA sequences in this sample as well. The genes are TRBV5-1 and TRBJ2-7; tentatively, D is TRBD2 (6 bases). The germline gives CDR1 SGHRS, CDR2 YFSETQ. V gave up 0 bases and J gave up 0 bases, with 7 bases separating them. This CDR3 is 14 amino acids long. The CDR3 protein is CASSLVGGSYEQYF. CDR3 in DNA: TGCGCCAGCAGCTTGGTCGGGGGCTCCTACGAGCAGTACTTC.

This chain connects TRBV21-1 to TRBJ1-6. TRBV21-1 is designated a pseudogene. The CDR3 consists of 19 residues. CDR3 nucleotide sequence: TGTGCCAGCAGCAAAGATGTGAGTGGGGACCTAAGGGATGGGTCACCCCTCCACTTT. Its translation is CASSKDVSGDLRDGSPLHF.

The gene calls are TRBV19 and TRBJ2-1; 8 bases line up with TRBD1. After removal of 4 bases from V and 6 bases from J, the junction contained 8 bases not matched to a gene. The CDR3 contains 15 residues. Germline V gene data show CDR1 as LNHDA and CDR2 as SQIVND (reference sequence). CDR3 sequence: CASSTQDREGNEQFF. Here the CDR3 DNA reads TGTGCCAGTAGTACTCAGGACAGGGAAGGCAATGAGCAGTTCTTC.

The J gene is TRBJ1-1, the V gene TRBV7-9, with D possibly TRBD1 on 5 matching bases. The length of the CDR3 is 11 residues. Germline loops: CDR1 SEHNR, CDR2 FQNEAQ (reference sequence). V lost 4 bases, J lost 10 bases, and 10 bases lay in between. The CDR3 here is CASSSLGVAFF. In DNA, the CDR3 is TGTGCCAGCAGCTCCCTGGGGGTAGCTTTCTTT. The whole variable domain, remainder taken from reference TRBV7-9 and TRBJ1-1, is DTGVSQNPRHKITKRGQNVTFRCDPISEHNRLYWYRQTLGQGPEFLTYFQNEAQLEKSRLLSDRFSAERPKGSFSTLEIQRTEQGDSAMYLCASSSLGVAFFGQGTRLTVV.

This chain links TRBV5-4 with TRBJ1-2, with 8 bases matching TRBD1. The CDR3 covers 13 residues. J was trimmed by 4 bases and V by 5 bases; bases with no gene match: 4. Germline CDR1 and CDR2: SGHNT and YYREEE (reference sequence). DNA of the CDR3: TGTGCCAGCAGGGACAGGGTGGTCTATGGCTACACCTTC. This codes for CASRDRVVYGYTF.

The gene calls are TRBV15 and TRBJ1-6; D not certain. The CDR3 length is 13 residues. The V and J ends lost 0 bases and 7 bases respectively, with 4 bases between them. Germline CDR1 reads LNHNV; CDR2 reads YYDKDF (reference sequence). This chain's CDR3 is CATSREENSPLHF. Written as DNA, the CDR3 is TGTGCCACCAGCAGAGAGGAGAATTCACCCCTCCACTTT.

The chain uses TRBV3-1 (or the pseudogene TRBV3-2) and TRBJ2-3; TRBD1 is a possible D gene (6 bases). V shed 5 bases and J shed 13 bases, with 19 bases lying between them. The CDR3 has 13 amino acids. Per germline, CDR1 LGHDT and CDR2 YNNKEL (reference sequence). CDR3 nucleotide sequence: TGTGCCAGCAGCATATCTTCGACAGGATTCGAGTATTTT. Its protein is CASSISSTGFEYF.

Only one count was recorded for this clone. J is TRBJ1-2 and V is TRBV5-6; D is possibly TRBD1 (5 bases). V was cut by 2 bases and J by 13 bases, with 12 bases left in between. The CDR3 covers 11 residues. Germline V gives CDR1 SGHDT, CDR2 YYEEEE. The CDR3 DNA follows: TGTGCCAGCAGCTTTGGCCGGGACGTCACCTTC. Protein sequence: CASSFGRDVTF.

This chain connects TRBV6-5 to TRBJ1-2, with 8 bases that match TRBD1. Losses at the gene ends were 7 bases for V and 4 bases for J; bases not matched to a gene: 11. CDR3 length equals 15 residues. Germline lookup yields CDR1 MNHEY and CDR2 SVGAGI. CDR3 loop: CASTHTGQGGYGYTF. The CDR3 coding sequence is TGTGCCAGCACGCATACAGGACAGGGAGGCTATGGCTACACCTTC.

The rearrangement uses TRBV27 and TRBJ2-3; 7 bases fit TRBD2. CDR3 length: 15 amino acids. J was trimmed by 1 base and V by 6 bases; bases with no gene match: 7. Germline values: CDR1 MNHEY, CDR2 SMNVEV (reference sequence). Here the CDR3 DNA reads TGTGCCAGCAGGCGCCTAGCGGAGCGCACAGATACGCAGTATTTT. Encoded protein: CASRRLAERTDTQYF.

V and J are TRBV7-9 and TRBJ1-4, with D tentatively TRBD1 (5 bases). The CDR3 totals 15 residues. Trimming took off 5 bases at V and 8 bases at J, with 18 bases between the two ends. The germline CDR1 and CDR2 sequences are SEHNR and FQNEAQ (reference sequence). CDR3 DNA: TGTGCCAGCAGCAGAACCGGGACGGCTCTCGAAAAACTGTTTTTT. The encoded protein is CASSRTGTALEKLFF.